Below, 22 T cell receptor beta chains from the same sample are listed, as sequenced in a study of T cells after yellow fever vaccination. One entry per CDR3 protein, called by TCRdb with MiXCR from the 5' RACE reads. The sample has about 96,000 distinct CDR3 sequences; 8.9% are singletons. This specimen consisted of CD8+ T cells not binding an NS4B(214-222) dextramer, sorted from PBMCs, obtained around 14 days after the first yellow fever vaccination. The origin of the receptors is a man aged 18 to 29 who received the YFV17D yellow fever vaccine.

This clonotype was detected a few times. The J gene is TRBJ2-2, the V gene TRBV7-9; D remains unclear. The V and J ends lost 10 bases and 6 bases respectively, with 9 bases between them. Germline lookup yields CDR1 SEHNR and CDR2 FQNEAQ (reference sequence). This CDR3 has 11 amino acids. CDR3 bases: TGTGCCACAGTTCTTCCCGGGGAGCTGTTTTTT. Translating it yields CATVLPGELFF.

The chain links TRBV20-1 to TRBJ2-3; 9 bases line up with TRBD2. Germline V gives CDR1 DFQATT, CDR2 SNEGSKA (reference sequence). The CDR3 is made up of 13 amino acids. V shed 3 bases, J shed 4 bases, and the junction held 2 bases outside the gene matches. DNA for the CDR3: TGCAGTGCTAGGACTAGCGGTCCAGATACGCAGTATTTT. Translating gives CSARTSGPDTQYF.

CDR3 sequence reads: CASSFFPDNKNEKLFF. The DNA of the CDR3 is TGTGCCAGCAGCTTTTTTCCGGACAACAAAAATGAAAAACTGTTTTTT. The chain uses TRBV11-3 and TRBJ1-4, with a possible D match to TRBD1 (5 bases). The germline gives CDR1 SGHNT, CDR2 YENEEA. This CDR3 has 16 residues. V lost 3 bases to trimming and J lost 5 bases, with 16 bases between them. Looking up the rest from reference TRBV11-3 and TRBJ1-4 gives the full variable domain: EAGVVQSPRYKIIEKKQPVAFWCNPISGHNTLYWYLQNLGQGPELLIRYENEEAVDDSQLPKDRFSAERLKGVDSTLKIQPAELGDSAVYLCASSFFPDNKNEKLFFGSGTQLSVL.

The rearrangement uses TRBV7-8 and TRBJ2-6; possibly TRBD2 for D (6 bases). CDR1 SGHVS and CDR2 FQNEAQ come from the germline V gene. CDR3 length equals 19 residues. V gave up 5 bases and J gave up 0 bases, with 20 bases separating them. DNA of the CDR3: TGTGCCAGCAGCCTCCCCAATCGCGGGATACCCTCTGGGGCCAACGTCCTGACTTTC. Translated, it gives CASSLPNRGIPSGANVLTF.

This clonotype appeared a few times. The chain uses TRBV7-9 and TRBJ2-5; D is possibly TRBD2 (5 bases). Germline loops: CDR1 SEHNR, CDR2 FQNEAQ (reference sequence). This CDR3 is 16 amino acids long. Trimming took off 4 bases at V and 5 bases at J, with 20 bases between the two ends. CDR3 region: CASSSNILVPRETQYF. The CDR3 nucleotides are TGTGCCAGCAGCTCTAATATACTAGTGCCTCGGGAGACCCAGTACTTC.

In this sample, this clonotype turned up a few times. V usage is TRBV12-3 or TRBV12-4 and J usage is TRBJ1-1; 7 nucleotides match TRBD1. The junction had 7 bases not matched to a gene; V was cut back by 5 bases and J by 4 bases. There are 14 residues in the CDR3. In DNA, the CDR3 is TGTGCCAGCAGTCTGGGACAGTCGCTCACTGAAGCTTTCTTT. It is translated as CASSLGQSLTEAFF.

This clonotype was found a few times. A junction boundary mismatches the germline segment, possibly from a read error. J is TRBJ2-5 and V is TRBV7-7; no definite D call. Germline-derived CDR1 and CDR2 are SSHAT and FNYEAQ (reference sequence). The CDR3 covers 13 residues. This CDR3 is CASSLTGHRAQYF. The CDR3, as DNA: TGTGCTAGCAGTTTGACCGGGCATAGGGCCCAGTACTTC.

The rearrangement uses TRBV5-1 and TRBJ2-1; D unresolved. The CDR3 spans 15 residues. Germline V gives CDR1 SGHRS, CDR2 YFSETQ. Deletions cut 2 bases from V and 0 bases from J, with 9 bases between. The CDR3 bases are TGCGCCAGCAGCTTCGACCTGGACTCCTACAATGAGCAGTTCTTC. Encoded protein: CASSFDLDSYNEQFF.

This clonotype was observed a few times. The chain carries TRBV29-1 and TRBJ1-2; tentative D call: TRBD1 (5 bases). V lost 5 bases and J lost 4, with 14 bases in between. Germline V gene data show CDR1 as SQVTM and CDR2 as ANQGSEA. The CDR3 loop spans 13 amino acids. The DNA of the CDR3 is TGCAGCGTTACAGGTGGCCGAGCCTATGGCTACACCTTC. As protein: CSVTGGRAYGYTF.

This clonotype was counted only a few times. The genes are TRBV30 and TRBJ1-1; 8 bases match TRBD1. V trimming: 0 bases; J trimming: 4 bases; junction bases outside the gene matches: 4. Germline V gene data show CDR1 as GTSNPN and CDR2 as SVGIG (reference sequence). This CDR3 contains 14 residues. CDR3 sequence: CAWSVVQGGTEAFF. CDR3 DNA: TGTGCCTGGAGTGTAGTACAGGGGGGCACTGAAGCTTTCTTT.

Only a few counts were recorded for this clonotype. The J gene is TRBJ2-7, the V gene TRBV7-2; D not resolved. Germline V CDR1 and CDR2: SGHTA, FQGNSA. There are 16 residues in the CDR3. V was pared by 6 bases and J by 2 bases, with 20 bases between. In DNA form, the CDR3 reads TGTGCCAGCAGATCACCCGGTAGGACCGGACCCTACGAGCAGTACTTC. Its protein is CASRSPGRTGPYEQYF.

The chain is built from TRBV2 and TRBJ2-2; 11 nucleotides match TRBD1. This CDR3 comprises 14 residues. V trimming: 5 bases; J trimming: 8 bases; junction bases outside the gene matches: 4. Germline V gives CDR1 SNHLY, CDR2 FYNNEI. The CDR3 bases are TGTGCCAGCAGTTTGGGACAGGGGGAGGGGGAGCTGTTTTTT. It encodes CASSLGQGEGELFF.

This clonotype was seen a few times. The chain recombines TRBV19 with TRBJ2-3; D gene unclear. CDR1 and CDR2 (germline): LNHDA, SQIVND (reference sequence). The CDR3 spans 11 residues. The ends were cut back, 6 bases at V and 7 bases at J, with 8 bases in the middle. This chain's CDR3 is CASSLGNTQYF. For the CDR3, the DNA is TGTGCCAGTAGCCTGGGAAATACGCAGTATTTT.

This clonotype was observed a single time. Since the CDR3 does not end with the conserved phenylalanine or tryptophan, this likely comes from a read error. The chain links TRBV19 to TRBJ1-3; possibly TRBD1 for D (6 bases). This CDR3 comprises 12 residues. The germline V gene encodes CDR1 LNHDA and CDR2 SQIVND (reference sequence). The ends were cut back, 10 bases at V and 9 bases at J, with 16 bases in the middle. The CDR3 protein is CATRTGIGTIYL. The CDR3 region has the DNA TGTGCCACCAGAACAGGGATCGGCACCATATATCTT.

This clonotype has a handful of counts. This rearrangement joins TRBV6-2 or TRBV6-3 to TRBJ1-2; tentative D call: TRBD1 (6 bases). Germline V gene data show CDR1 as MNHEY and CDR2 as SVGEGT. The CDR3 consists of 13 residues. The V end lost 8 bases, the J end lost 6 bases, and 16 bases lay between the germline ends. Here the CDR3 DNA reads TGTGCCAGCGTACAGGGAGAGGGAGATGGCTACACCTTC. Protein: CASVQGEGDGYTF.

V and J are TRBV7-9 and TRBJ1-6, with D possibly being TRBD1 (5 bases). This CDR3 spans 16 amino acids. Germline assignment: CDR1 SEHNR and CDR2 FQNEAQ (reference sequence). Trimming took 5 bases from V and 5 from J, leaving 16 bases between them. CDR3 bases: TGTGCCAGCAGCCCCCCTGGAGTGGGACATAATTCACCCCTCCACTTT. As protein: CASSPPGVGHNSPLHF.

This clonotype appeared a few times. J is TRBJ2-7 and V is TRBV2; D remains ambiguous. Germline assignment: CDR1 SNHLY and CDR2 FYNNEI. The CDR3 runs to 11 residues. V lost 6 bases to trimming and J lost 1 base, with 4 bases between them. Written as DNA, the CDR3 is TGTGCCAGCAGGGGGTCCTACGAGCAGTACTTC. As protein: CASRGSYEQYF.

This clonotype has only a few counts. The chain couples TRBV7-9 to TRBJ1-1; perhaps TRBD1 as D (5 bases). The V gene lost 1 base and the J gene lost 0 bases, with 6 bases spanning the gap. The CDR3 length is 14 residues. From germline, CDR1 is SEHNR and CDR2 FQNEAQ (reference sequence). The DNA for the CDR3 is TGTGCCAGCAGCTTAGGGGGGGTGAACACTGAAGCTTTCTTT. This gives the protein CASSLGGVNTEAFF. The whole variable domain, filled in from reference TRBV7-9 and TRBJ1-1, reads DTGVSQNPRHKITKRGQNVTFRCDPISEHNRLYWYRQTLGQGPEFLTYFQNEAQLEKSRLLSDRFSAERPKGSFSTLEIQRTEQGDSAMYLCASSLGGVNTEAFFGQGTRLTVV.

The gene calls are TRBV7-6 and TRBJ2-5; 12 nucleotides align to TRBD1. The ends lost 5 bases at V and 5 bases at J; junction bases unmatched: 6. Germline assignment: CDR1 SGHVS and CDR2 FNYEAQ. The CDR3 has 15 amino acids. CDR3 loop: CASSGGQGAGETQYF. CDR3 DNA: TGTGCCAGCAGCGGGGGACAGGGGGCTGGGGAGACCCAGTACTTC.

The rearrangement uses TRBV6-4 and TRBJ2-3, with TRBD2 matching over 8 bases. V shed 2 bases, J shed 5 bases, and the junction held 9 bases outside the gene matches. In germline, CDR1 is MRHNA, CDR2 SNTAGT. The CDR3 is 16 amino acids. CDR3 loop: CASSDGAGGPGDTQYF. The CDR3 DNA reads TGTGCCAGCAGTGACGGGGCGGGGGGACCCGGAGATACGCAGTATTTT.

The chain employs TRBV10-2 and TRBJ2-3; D unclear. Germline V gene lookup returns CDR1 WSHSY and CDR2 SAAADI. V was cut by 4 bases and J by 3 bases, with 14 bases left in between. The CDR3 has 15 residues. The CDR3 DNA sequence: TGCGCCAGCAGTGGATATGGTAAGGAGACAGATACGCAGTATTTT. Protein sequence: CASSGYGKETDTQYF.

This chain connects TRBV7-3 to TRBJ2-7; D gene ambiguous. This CDR3 has 15 residues. Trimming took off 3 bases at V and 5 bases at J, with 17 bases between the two ends. Germline values: CDR1 SGHTA, CDR2 FQGTGA. CDR3 sequence (DNA): TGTGCCAGCAGCTTGATAGCCACCGACGAACACGAGCAGTACTTC. It encodes CASSLIATDEHEQYF.